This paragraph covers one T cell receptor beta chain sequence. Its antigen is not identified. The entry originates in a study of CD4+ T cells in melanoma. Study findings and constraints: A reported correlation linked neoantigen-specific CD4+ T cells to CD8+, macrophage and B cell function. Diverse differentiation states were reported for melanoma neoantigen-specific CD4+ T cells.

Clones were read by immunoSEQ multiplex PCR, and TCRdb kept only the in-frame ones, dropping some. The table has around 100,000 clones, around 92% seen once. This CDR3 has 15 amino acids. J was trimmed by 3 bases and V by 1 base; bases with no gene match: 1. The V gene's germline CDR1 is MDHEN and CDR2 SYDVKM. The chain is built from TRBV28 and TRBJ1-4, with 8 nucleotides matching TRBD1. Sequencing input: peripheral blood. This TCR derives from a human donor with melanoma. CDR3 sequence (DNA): TGTGCCAGCAGTTTATCGGGACAGGCTAATGAAAAACTGTTTTTT. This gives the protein CASSLSGQANEKLFF.